This T cell receptor beta chain stems from a study of cytomegalovirus exposure and HLA in healthy donors. At the level of the study: A prior analysis found about 120 million unique TCR beta sequences from 150 million to 200 million T cells. Study-level points and caveats: Other equally common chains were less clonally expanded than HLA-associated TCR beta chains, a later analysis showed. The authors reported that TCR beta sequences could predict HLA-A and HLA-B alleles. These predictions were accurate for most subjects in the first cohort. An analysis done earlier found most TCR beta V segments productive about 90% or about 30% of the time.

The V end lost 7 bases, the J end lost 5 bases, and 12 bases lay between the germline ends. Looked up from germline, CDR1 is SNHLY and CDR2 is FYNNEI. CDR3 size: 13 residues. 13 Jbeta primers and 60 Vbeta primers were used for the PCR. The protocol was immunoSEQ multiplex PCR, while the TCRdb copy is restricted to in-frame clones and leaves out a portion. The sample contains about 140,000 clones, roughly 80% of which appear only once. With respect to this clone: The antigen is not known.

The sample taken for sequencing was PBMCs. The clonotype was recovered from a man aged 35 to 55 in good health and CMV-seronegative. The chain couples TRBV2 to TRBJ1-5, with D possibly being TRBD1 (5 bases). The CDR3 DNA is TGTGCCAGCACCCAAACCAGGGATCAGCCCCAGCATTTT. Its translation: CASTQTRDQPQHF. The whole variable domain, remainder taken from reference TRBV2 and TRBJ1-5, is EPEVTQTPSHQVTQMGQEVILRCVPISNHLYFYWYRQILGQKVEFLVSFYNNEISEKSEIFDDQFSVERPDGSNFTLKIRSTKLEDSAMYFCASTQTRDQPQHFGDGTRLSIL.